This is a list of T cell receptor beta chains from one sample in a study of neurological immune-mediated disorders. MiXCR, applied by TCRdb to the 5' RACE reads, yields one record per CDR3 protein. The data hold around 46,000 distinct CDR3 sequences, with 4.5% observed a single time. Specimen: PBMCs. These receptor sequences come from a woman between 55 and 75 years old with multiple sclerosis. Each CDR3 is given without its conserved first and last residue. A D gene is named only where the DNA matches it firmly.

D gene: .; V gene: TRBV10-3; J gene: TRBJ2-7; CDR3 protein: AISSGYEQY
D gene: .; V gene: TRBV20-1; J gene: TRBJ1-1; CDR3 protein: SARVGGSTEAF
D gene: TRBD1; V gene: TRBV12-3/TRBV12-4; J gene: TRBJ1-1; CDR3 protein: ASRTWTGLNTEAF
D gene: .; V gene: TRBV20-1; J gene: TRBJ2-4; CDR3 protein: SARRLDWGYIQY
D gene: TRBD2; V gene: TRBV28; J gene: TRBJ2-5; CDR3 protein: ASGPGGGETQY
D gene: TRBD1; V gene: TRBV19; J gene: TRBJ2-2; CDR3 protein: ASIPDGQGVGRTGELF
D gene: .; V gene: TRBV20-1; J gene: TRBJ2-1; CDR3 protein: SARARSSYNEQF
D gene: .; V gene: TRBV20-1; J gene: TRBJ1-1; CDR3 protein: SAREPGRVIGEAF
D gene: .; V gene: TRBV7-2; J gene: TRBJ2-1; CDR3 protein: ASSRQVSLHNEQF
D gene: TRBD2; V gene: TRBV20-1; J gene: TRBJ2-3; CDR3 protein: SARNVRAGGPDTQY
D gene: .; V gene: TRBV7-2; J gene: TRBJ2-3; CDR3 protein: ASSLVGGGGQPDTQY
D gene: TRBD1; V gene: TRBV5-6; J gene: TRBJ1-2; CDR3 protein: ASSWTGTGGEYGYT
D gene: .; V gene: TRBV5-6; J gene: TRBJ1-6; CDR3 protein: ASSLSGYSPLN
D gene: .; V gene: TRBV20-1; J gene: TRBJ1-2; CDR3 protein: SASRGYGYT
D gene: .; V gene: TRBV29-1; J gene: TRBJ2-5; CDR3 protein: SVPSGGQETQY
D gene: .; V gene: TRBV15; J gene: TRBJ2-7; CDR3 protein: ATSRDPGYEQY
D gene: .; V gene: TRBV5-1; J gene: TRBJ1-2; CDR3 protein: ASSSRPNYGYT
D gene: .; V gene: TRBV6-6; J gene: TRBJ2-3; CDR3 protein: ASSEDGTDTQY
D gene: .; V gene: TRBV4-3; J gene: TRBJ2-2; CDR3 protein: ASSPGIATGELF
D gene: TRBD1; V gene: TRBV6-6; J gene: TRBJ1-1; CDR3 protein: ASSYIQGAEAF
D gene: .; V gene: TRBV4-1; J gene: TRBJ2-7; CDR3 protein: ASSQVGKGYEQY
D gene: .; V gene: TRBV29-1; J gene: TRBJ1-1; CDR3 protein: SASSWTEAF
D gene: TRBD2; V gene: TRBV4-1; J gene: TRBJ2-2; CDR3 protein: ASSQVPRWRGDPGRELF
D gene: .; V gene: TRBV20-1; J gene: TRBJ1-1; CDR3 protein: SARVPGSNTEAF
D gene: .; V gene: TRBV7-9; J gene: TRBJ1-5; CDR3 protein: ASSLLLGQPQH
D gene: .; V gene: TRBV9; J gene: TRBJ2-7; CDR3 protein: ASSVGLNSYEQY
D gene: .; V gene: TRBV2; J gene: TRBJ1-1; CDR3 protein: ASKDSTDTEAF
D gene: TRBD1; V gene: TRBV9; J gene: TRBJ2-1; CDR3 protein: ASSVSPDRWNEQF
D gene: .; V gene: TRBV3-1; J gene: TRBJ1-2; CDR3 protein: ASGASWGGYT
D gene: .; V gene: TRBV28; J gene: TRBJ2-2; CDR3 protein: ASRKQGRTGELF
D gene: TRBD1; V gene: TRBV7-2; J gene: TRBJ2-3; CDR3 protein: ASSPDRTDTQY
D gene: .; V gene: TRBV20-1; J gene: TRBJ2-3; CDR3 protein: SARGTLGSTDTQY
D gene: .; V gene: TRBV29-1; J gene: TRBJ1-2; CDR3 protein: SVGLGYGYT
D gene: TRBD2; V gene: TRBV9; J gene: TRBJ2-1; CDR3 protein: ASSSQGAGGIHEQF
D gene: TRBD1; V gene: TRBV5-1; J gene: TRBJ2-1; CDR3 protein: ASSLAGTGDEQF
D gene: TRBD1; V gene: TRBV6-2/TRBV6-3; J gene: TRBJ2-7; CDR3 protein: ASSLTRQGTYEQY
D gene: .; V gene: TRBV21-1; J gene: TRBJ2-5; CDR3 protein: ASTDTKPHAETQY
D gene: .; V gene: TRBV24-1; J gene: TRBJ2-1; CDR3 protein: ATAEGYNEQF
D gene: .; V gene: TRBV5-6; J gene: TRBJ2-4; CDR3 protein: ASSLWVAKNIQY
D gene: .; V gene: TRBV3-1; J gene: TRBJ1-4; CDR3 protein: ASSQGFTNEKLF
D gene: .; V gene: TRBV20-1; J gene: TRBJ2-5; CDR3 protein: SARDLGAVQETQY
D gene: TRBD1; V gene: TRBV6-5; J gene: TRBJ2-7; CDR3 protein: ASSYSWGQGGQY
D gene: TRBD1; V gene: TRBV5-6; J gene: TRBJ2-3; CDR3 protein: ASSPGQGGDTQY
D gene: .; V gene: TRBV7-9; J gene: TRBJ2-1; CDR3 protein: ASSFSGENEQF
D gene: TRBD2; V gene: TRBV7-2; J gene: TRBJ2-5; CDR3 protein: ASSVAGGRETQY
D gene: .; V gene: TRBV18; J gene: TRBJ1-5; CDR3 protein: ASSPGDQPQN
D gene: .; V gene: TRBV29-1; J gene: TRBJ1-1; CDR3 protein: SGGVRGGTEAF
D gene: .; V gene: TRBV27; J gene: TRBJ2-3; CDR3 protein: ASNRRGRHYTDTQY
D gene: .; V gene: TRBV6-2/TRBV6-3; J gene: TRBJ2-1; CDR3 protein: ASSYDGAKRGNEQF
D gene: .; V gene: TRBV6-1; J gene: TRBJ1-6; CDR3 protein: ASSEESPLH
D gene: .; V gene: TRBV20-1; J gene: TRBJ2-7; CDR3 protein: SARDIGRGYEQY
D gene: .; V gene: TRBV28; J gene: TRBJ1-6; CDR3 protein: ASRRGLESPLH